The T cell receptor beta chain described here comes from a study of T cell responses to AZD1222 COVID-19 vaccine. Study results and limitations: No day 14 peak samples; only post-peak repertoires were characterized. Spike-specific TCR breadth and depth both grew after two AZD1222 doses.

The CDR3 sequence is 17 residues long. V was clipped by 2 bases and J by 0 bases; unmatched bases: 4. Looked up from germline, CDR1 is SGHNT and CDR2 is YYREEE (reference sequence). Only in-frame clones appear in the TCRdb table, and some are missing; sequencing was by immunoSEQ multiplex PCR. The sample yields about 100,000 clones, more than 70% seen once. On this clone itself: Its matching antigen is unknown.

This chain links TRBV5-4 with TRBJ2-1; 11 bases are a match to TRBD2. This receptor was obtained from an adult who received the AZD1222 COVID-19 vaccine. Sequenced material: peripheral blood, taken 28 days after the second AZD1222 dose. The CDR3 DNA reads TGTGCCAGCAGCTTCCTTAGCGGGGGGGGCTCCTACAATGAGCAGTTCTTC. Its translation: CASSFLSGGGSYNEQFF.